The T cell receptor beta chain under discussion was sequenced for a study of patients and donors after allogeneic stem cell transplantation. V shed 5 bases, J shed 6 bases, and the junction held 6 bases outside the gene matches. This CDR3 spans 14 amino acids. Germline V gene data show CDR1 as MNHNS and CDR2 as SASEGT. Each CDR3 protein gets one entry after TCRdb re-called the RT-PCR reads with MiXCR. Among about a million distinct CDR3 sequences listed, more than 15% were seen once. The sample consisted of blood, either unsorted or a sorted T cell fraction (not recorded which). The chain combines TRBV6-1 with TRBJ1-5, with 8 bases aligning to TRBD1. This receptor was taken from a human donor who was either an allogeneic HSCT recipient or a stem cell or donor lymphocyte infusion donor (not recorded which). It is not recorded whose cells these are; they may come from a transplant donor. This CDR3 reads CASSQQGGGQPQHF. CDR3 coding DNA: TGTGCCAGCAGTCAACAGGGGGGAGGTCAGCCCCAGCATTTT.